These 9 T cell receptor beta chains were all obtained from the same sample, sequenced in a study of cytomegalovirus exposure and HLA in healthy donors. Researchers ran the PCR with 60 Vbeta and 13 Jbeta primers. Using immunoSEQ multiplex PCR, the repertoire was profiled, and TCRdb retains in-frame clones only, with some absent. The ten most abundant clones cover more than 0.95% of a sample with around 200,000 clones. Sequencing input: PBMCs. Source of these receptors: a girl aged 2-10 years in good health and CMV-seropositive.

The rearrangement uses TRBV28 and TRBJ1-2; the D is unclear. V was trimmed by 5 bases and J by 8 bases, leaving 9 bases between them. The length of the CDR3 is 11 residues. Germline lookup yields CDR1 MDHEN and CDR2 SYDVKM. Here the CDR3 reads CASSPTRGYTF. For the CDR3, the DNA is TGTGCCAGCAGTCCTACGAGGGGCTACACCTTC.

The CDR3 sequence: CAIRASGEGLGDTQYF. Here the CDR3 DNA reads TGTGCCATCAGGGCTTCGGGGGAGGGCCTAGGAGATACGCAGTATTTT. The chain is built from TRBV10-3 and TRBJ2-3; 7 positions agree with TRBD2. V shed 6 bases and J 5 bases; nucleotides not matched to a gene: 14. CDR1 is ENHRY, CDR2 SYGVKD, per germline. CDR3 length: 16 amino acids.

The chain recombines TRBV9 with TRBJ2-7; 7 bases fit TRBD1. The trim removed 4 bases at V and 2 bases at J, leaving 9 bases unmatched. This CDR3 spans 15 amino acids. Per the germline V gene, CDR1 is SGDLS and CDR2 is YYNGEE. DNA for the CDR3: TGTGCCAGCAGCTCACAGACAGGGCCTCCCTACGAGCAGTACTTC. Translating gives CASSSQTGPPYEQYF.

J is TRBJ1-5 and V is TRBV2, with 8 bases that match TRBD1. The V segment lost 4 bases and the J segment 5 bases; nucleotides outside the gene matches: 10. The CDR3 consists of 16 residues. Germline V gene sequence: CDR1 SNHLY, CDR2 FYNNEI. The CDR3 sequence is CASSGGRTGTDQPQHF. DNA of the CDR3: TGTGCCAGCAGTGGGGGGCGGACAGGGACGGATCAGCCCCAGCATTTT. The variable domain in full, with the rest retrieved from reference TRBV2 and TRBJ1-5, is EPEVTQTPSHQVTQMGQEVILRCVPISNHLYFYWYRQILGQKVEFLVSFYNNEISEKSEIFDDQFSVERPDGSNFTLKIRSTKLEDSAMYFCASSGGRTGTDQPQHFGDGTRLSIL.

The chain is built from TRBV9 and TRBJ2-5, with TRBD2 matching over 7 bases. TRBJ2-7 explains the end of the DNA better; the J call may be wrong. The CDR3 is made up of 16 amino acids. The germline gives CDR1 SGDLS, CDR2 YYNGEE. CDR3 amino acids: CASSGVGGLEADEQYF. In DNA form, the CDR3 reads TGTGCCAGCAGCGGGGTAGGTGGACTAGAGGCCGACGAGCAGTACTTC.

V and J are TRBV19 and TRBJ1-1, with unresolved D. Per the germline V gene, CDR1 is LNHDA and CDR2 is SQIVND (reference sequence). This CDR3 has 14 amino acids. Between the trimmed V and J ends, which lost 6 bases and 0 bases, there was a span of 11 bases. CDR3 loop: CASRYVTMNTEAFF. CDR3 bases: TGTGCCAGTAGGTACGTGACTATGAACACTGAAGCTTTCTTT.

CDR3 sequence: CASSKRQWRSGQFFSGNTIYF. CDR3 nucleotide sequence: TGTGCCAGCAGCAAAAGGCAATGGAGGTCGGGACAGTTTTTCTCTGGAAACACCATATATTTT. The genes are TRBV21-1 and TRBJ1-3; the table's D gene call, TRBD1, was not cross checked with the DNA. TRBV21-1 is reported as a pseudogene. This CDR3 has 21 amino acids.

This chain links TRBV18 with TRBJ2-7, with TRBD1 as a possible D gene (8 bases). The CDR3 length is 16 residues. V was shortened by 6 bases and J by 2 bases, with 20 bases between the two germline ends. Germline lookup yields CDR1 KGHSH and CDR2 LQKENI. The CDR3: CASSRQGSGNPYEQYF. CDR3 DNA sequence: TGTGCCAGCTCTCGACAGGGGAGCGGGAACCCCTACGAGCAGTACTTC.

V is TRBV7-9 and J is TRBJ1-2, with D hard to call. This CDR3 contains 12 residues. Germline V gene data show CDR1 as SEHNR and CDR2 as FQNEAQ (reference sequence). V lost 1 base and J lost 6, with 6 bases in between. CDR3 sequence reads: CASSLDLDGYTF. The CDR3, as DNA: TGTGCCAGCAGCTTAGACCTAGATGGCTACACCTTC.